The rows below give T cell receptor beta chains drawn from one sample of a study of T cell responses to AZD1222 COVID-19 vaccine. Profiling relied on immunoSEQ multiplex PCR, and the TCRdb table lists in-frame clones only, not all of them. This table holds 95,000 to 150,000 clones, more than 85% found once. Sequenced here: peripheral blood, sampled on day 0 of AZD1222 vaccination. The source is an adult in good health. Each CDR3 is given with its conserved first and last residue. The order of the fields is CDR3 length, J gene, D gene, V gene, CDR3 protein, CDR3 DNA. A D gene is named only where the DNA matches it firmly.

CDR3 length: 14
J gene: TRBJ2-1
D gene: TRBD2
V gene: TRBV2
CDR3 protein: CASNSGSSYNEQFF
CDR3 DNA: TGTGCCAGCAACAGCGGGAGTTCCTACAATGAGCAGTTCTTC

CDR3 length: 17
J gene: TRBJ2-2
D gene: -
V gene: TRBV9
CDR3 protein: CASSPRDWRENTGELFF
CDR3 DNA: TGTGCCAGCAGCCCGCGAGATTGGAGGGAAAACACCGGGGAGCTGTTTTTT

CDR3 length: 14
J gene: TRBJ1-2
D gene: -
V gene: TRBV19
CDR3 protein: CASSITGAAGGYTF
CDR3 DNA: TGTGCCAGTAGTATAACCGGGGCAGCCGGTGGCTACACCTTC

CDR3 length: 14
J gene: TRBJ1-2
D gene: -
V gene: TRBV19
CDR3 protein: CASRSGRLGYGYTF
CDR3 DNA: TGTGCCAGTAGAAGTGGGAGGTTGGGATATGGCTACACCTTC

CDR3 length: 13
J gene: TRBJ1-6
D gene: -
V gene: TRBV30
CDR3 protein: CAWSRDGNSPLHF
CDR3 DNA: TGTGCCTGGAGCAGGGACGGTAATTCACCCCTCCACTTT

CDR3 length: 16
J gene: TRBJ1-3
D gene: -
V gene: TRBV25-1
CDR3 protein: CASSLKGPDSGNTIYF
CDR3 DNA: TGTGCCAGCAGCCTGAAGGGTCCAGACTCTGGAAACACCATATATTTT

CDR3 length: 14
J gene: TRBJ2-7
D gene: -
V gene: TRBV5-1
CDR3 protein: CASSWPGGTGEQYF
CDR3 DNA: TGCGCCAGCAGCTGGCCGGGCGGGACGGGCGAGCAGTACTTC

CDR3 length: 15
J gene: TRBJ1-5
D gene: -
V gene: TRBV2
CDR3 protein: CASTPGRGVYQPQHF
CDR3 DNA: TGTGCCAGCACCCCGGGAAGGGGCGTCTATCAGCCCCAGCATTTT

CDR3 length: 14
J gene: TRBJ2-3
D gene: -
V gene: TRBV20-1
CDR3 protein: CSASSRRSTDTQYF
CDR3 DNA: TGCAGTGCTAGTTCTCGGAGAAGCACAGATACGCAGTATTTT

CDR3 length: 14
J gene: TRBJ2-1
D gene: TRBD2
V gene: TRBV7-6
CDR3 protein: CASSAAGGKDEQFF
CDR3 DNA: TGTGCCAGCAGCGCAGCGGGAGGGAAGGATGAGCAGTTCTTC

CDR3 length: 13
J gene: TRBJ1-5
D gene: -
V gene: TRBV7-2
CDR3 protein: CASSGRGGQPQHF
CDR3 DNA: TGTGCCAGCAGCGGGAGAGGGGGTCAGCCCCAGCATTTT

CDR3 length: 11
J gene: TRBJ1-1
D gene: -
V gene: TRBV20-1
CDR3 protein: CSGETVNEAFF
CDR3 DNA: TGCAGTGGGGAGACAGTTAATGAAGCTTTCTTT

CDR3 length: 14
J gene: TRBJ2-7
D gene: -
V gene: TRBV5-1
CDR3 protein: CASSLDRRDAEQYF
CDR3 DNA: TGCGCCAGCAGCTTGGATCGCCGGGATGCCGAGCAGTACTTC

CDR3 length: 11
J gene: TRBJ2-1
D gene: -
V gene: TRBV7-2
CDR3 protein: CASSHTNGQFF
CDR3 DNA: TGTGCCAGCAGCCATACGAATGGGCAGTTCTTC